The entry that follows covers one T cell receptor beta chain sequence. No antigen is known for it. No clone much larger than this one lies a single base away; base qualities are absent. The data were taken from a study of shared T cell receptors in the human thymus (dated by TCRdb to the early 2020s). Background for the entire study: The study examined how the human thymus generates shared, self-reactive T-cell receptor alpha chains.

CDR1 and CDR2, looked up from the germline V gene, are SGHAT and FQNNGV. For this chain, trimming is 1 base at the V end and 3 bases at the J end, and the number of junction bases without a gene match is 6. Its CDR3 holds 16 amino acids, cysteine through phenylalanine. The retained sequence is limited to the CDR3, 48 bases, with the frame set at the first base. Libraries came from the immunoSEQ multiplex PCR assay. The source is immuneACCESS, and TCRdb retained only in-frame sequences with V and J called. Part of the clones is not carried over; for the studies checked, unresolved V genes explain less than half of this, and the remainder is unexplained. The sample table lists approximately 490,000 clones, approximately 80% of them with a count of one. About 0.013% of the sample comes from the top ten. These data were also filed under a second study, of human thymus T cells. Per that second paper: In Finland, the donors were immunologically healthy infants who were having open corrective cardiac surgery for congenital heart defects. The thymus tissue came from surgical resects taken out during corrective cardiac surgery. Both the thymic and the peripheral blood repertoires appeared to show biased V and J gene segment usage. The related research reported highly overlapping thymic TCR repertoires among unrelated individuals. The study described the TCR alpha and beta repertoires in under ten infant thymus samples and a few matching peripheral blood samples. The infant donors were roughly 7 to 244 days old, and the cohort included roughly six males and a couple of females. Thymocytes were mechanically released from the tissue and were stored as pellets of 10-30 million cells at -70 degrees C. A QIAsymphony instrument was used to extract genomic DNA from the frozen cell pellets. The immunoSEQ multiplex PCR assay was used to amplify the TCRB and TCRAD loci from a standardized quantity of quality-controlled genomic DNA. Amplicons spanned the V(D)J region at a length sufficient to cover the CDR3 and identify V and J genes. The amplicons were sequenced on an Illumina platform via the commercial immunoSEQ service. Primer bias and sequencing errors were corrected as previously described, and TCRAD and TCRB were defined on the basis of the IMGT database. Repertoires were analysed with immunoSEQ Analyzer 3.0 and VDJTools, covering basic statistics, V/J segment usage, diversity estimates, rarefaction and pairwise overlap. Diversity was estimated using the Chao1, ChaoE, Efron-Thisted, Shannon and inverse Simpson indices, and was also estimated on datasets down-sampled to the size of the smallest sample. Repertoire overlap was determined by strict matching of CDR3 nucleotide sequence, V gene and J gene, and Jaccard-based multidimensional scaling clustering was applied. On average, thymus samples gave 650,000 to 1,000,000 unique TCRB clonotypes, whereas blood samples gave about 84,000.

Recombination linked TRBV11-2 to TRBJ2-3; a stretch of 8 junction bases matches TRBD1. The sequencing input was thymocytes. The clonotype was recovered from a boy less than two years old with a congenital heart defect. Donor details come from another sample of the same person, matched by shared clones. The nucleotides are TGTGCCAGCAGCTTAGGTGGCAGGGGGCAAACAGATACGCAGTATTTT. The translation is CASSLGGRGQTDTQYF.